Sequencing of this TCR beta chain was carried out in a study of blood T cell repertoires in COVID-19. The table came from immunoSEQ multiplex PCR; TCRdb's copy has only in-frame clones and leaves some out. The data show just over 300,000 clones, roughly 86% seen once. The CDR3 is 15 amino acids. The V gene's germline CDR1 is MDHEN and CDR2 SYDVKM. V lost 3 bases, J lost 4 bases, and 13 bases lay in between. Participants' reported clinical history set cohort assignment. For recovered donors of Cohort 3, there were two negative PCRs, clearance, or symptom resolution. V and J are TRBV28 and TRBJ1-5; tentatively, D is TRBD1 (5 bases). Sequenced input: PBMCs or T cells enriched from blood (not recorded which). The receptor's source is a woman younger than 35 who had recovered from COVID-19. In DNA form, the CDR3 reads TGTGCCAGCAGTTTTTTCAGGGAAGGGAATCAGCCCCAGCATTTT. Encoded protein: CASSFFREGNQPQHF.